A selection of T cell receptor beta chains follows, all from one sample in a study of vaccination effects on CD4 cells after COVID-19. TCRdb's table, derived via immunoSEQ multiplex PCR, lists solely in-frame clones and lacks some. Among fewer than 85,000 clones, more than 60% were seen once, and the ten largest hold roughly a tenth. Antigen specificity for these receptors is unknown. The sample in question was CD4+ T cells from PBMCs cultured with SARS-CoV-2 spike peptides, obtained before COVID-19 vaccination. Receptors were obtained from a human donor who received a COVID-19 vaccine. Both conserved end residues are trimmed from each CDR3.

v_gene	j_gene	CDR3aa
TRBV10-2	TRBJ2-3	ASSTGADTQY
TRBV7-3	TRBJ2-6	ASSESSGANVLT
TRBV2	TRBJ2-2	ASGQGPGELF
TRBV6-6	TRBJ1-4	ASSIRLNEKLF
TRBV15	TRBJ1-2	ATSRTSGGSGYT
TRBV29-1	TRBJ1-1	SEQGAMGEAF
TRBV5-8	TRBJ1-2	ASSWGQGVYGYT
TRBV19	TRBJ2-6	ASSIPFRGTGANVLT
TRBV19	TRBJ2-3	ASSTGTEGTQY
TRBV29-1	TRBJ1-1	SAQDYTEAF
TRBV30	TRBJ1-5	AWTAPGTAFSPQH
TRBV12-3/TRBV12-4	TRBJ1-1	ASSYTGNTEAF
TRBV6-5	TRBJ2-2	ASSYARLPGELF
TRBV5-1	TRBJ2-5	ASSLRGPGGETQY
TRBV2	TRBJ1-2	ASRGGTGANYGYT
TRBV7-3	TRBJ2-1	ASSLQGNSYNEQF
TRBV19	TRBJ1-1	ASSMYRVNTEAF
TRBV19	TRBJ1-2	ASSIGGSGGYT
TRBV2	TRBJ1-5	ASRLDRQTNQPQH
TRBV29-1	TRBJ1-1	SVVGQGRSTEAF
TRBV18	TRBJ1-1	ASSPSTGGLNTEAF
TRBV3-1/TRBV3-2	TRBJ1-3	ASSQTDSGNTIY
TRBV6-2/TRBV6-3	TRBJ2-5	ASSKMDSFQETQY
TRBV2	TRBJ1-5	ASTKDLNQPQH
TRBV7-2	TRBJ1-1	ASSLYGTNTEAF
TRBV6-5	TRBJ1-2	ASSYSKVHYGYT
TRBV19	TRBJ2-4	ASRGGTAKNIQY
TRBV6-2/TRBV6-3	TRBJ2-5	ASSYSTGGETQY
TRBV10-3	TRBJ1-1	AISVNGQGNTEAF
TRBV4-2	TRBJ1-2	ASSQSVGFYGYT
TRBV4-1	TRBJ2-2	ASSLRGDIGELF
TRBV18	TRBJ1-2	ASSPPTANYGYT
TRBV5-1	TRBJ2-5	ASSPGQGTGVGETQY
TRBV6-1	TRBJ1-2	ASSEVDLYGYT
TRBV5-1	TRBJ2-5	ASSLASTQETQY
TRBV14	TRBJ2-2	ASSPGLLNTGELF
TRBV7-2	TRBJ2-6	ASSTRTGVIGANVLT